This T cell receptor beta chain stems from a study of CD8+CD57+ T cells in acquired aplastic anemia. Genomic DNA constituted the template upon which TCR beta VDJ and CDR3 profiling was performed. Each CDR3 protein is one row after TCRdb ran MiXCR on the reads. The table shows approximately 300,000 distinct CDR3 sequences, with about three fifths occurring only once. It was patients with CD8+CD57+ cell expansion by flow cytometry who were chosen for sequencing. This clonotype came up many times. Per germline, CDR1 LNHDA and CDR2 SQIVND (reference sequence). This CDR3 has 14 residues. The V segment lost 6 bases and the J segment 7 bases; nucleotides outside the gene matches: 7.

This receptor was identified in a human donor with aplastic anemia. The J gene is TRBJ2-2, the V gene TRBV19; the match to TRBD1 covers 8 bases. The sample consisted of sorted CD4+, CD8+, or CD8+CD57+ T cells (not recorded which) from PBMCs. The CDR3 sequence is CASRTGGSIGELFF. The CDR3 DNA reads TGTGCCAGTAGAACAGGGGGTAGTATCGGGGAGCTGTTTTTT.